The T cell receptor (beta chain) described here comes from a study of CD8 T cells in ankylosing spondylitis. TCRdb analysed the 5' RACE reads with MiXCR anew, one entry per CDR3 protein. This sample has tens of thousands of distinct CDR3 sequences; approximately 15% occur once, and the top ten carry approximately 43%. Trimming took off 1 base at V and 3 bases at J, with 7 bases between the two ends. The germline V gene has CDR1 SGHRS and CDR2 YFSETQ. The CDR3 runs to 13 residues. The sequence came from a male donor with ankylosing spondylitis or in good health (not recorded which). Sample: blood. The rearrangement uses TRBV5-1 and TRBJ2-5; D gene uncertain. CDR3 in amino acids: CASSLLEEETQYF. Here the CDR3 DNA reads TGCGCCAGCAGCTTGTTAGAAGAAGAGACCCAGTACTTC.